This entry concerns a single TCR beta chain. Antigen specificity is unknown. The source of the sample is a study of OX40 agonist ivuxolimab in advanced cancers. For the study at large: Treatment of patients was with ivuxolimab, an agonistic anti-OX40 (CD134) antibody. Among those treated, three patients had partial responses, one with hepatocellular carcinoma and two with cutaneous melanoma. All patients had ivuxolimab intravenously every 2 weeks at 0.01 to 10 mg/kg.

Study results and caveats: It was also the case that some nonresponders had low normalized T-cell clonal expansion.

Trimming pared 2 bases from V and 7 bases from J, leaving 3 bases between. The CDR3 spans 11 residues. CDR1 and CDR2 from the germline V gene are MNHEY and SVGAGI. Using immunoSEQ multiplex PCR, the repertoire was profiled, and TCRdb retains in-frame clones only, with some absent. The sample lists under 25,000 clones; about 73% were seen once. The sequenced sample was CD4+ or CD8+ T cells sorted from blood, obtained in a trial of the OX40 agonist ivuxolimab. The clonotype was recovered from an adult with an advanced solid tumor such as melanoma, head and neck, liver or kidney cancer. The J gene is TRBJ1-5, the V gene TRBV6-5; no clear D. The CDR3 bases are TGTGCCAGCAGTTACCCCCAGCCCCAGCATTTT. Translating it yields CASSYPQPQHF.